This T cell receptor (beta chain) was found in a study of cytomegalovirus exposure and HLA in healthy donors. CDR3 length: 16 residues. CDR1 and CDR2 (germline): LNHDA, SQIVND (reference sequence). V shed 4 bases and J shed 6 bases, with 18 bases lying between them. The PCR contained 60 Vbeta and 13 Jbeta primers. Clones were read by immunoSEQ multiplex PCR, and TCRdb kept only the in-frame ones, dropping some. The sample lists tens of thousands of clones, roughly four fifths occurring once. General study results and limits: Presence/absence analyses took donor sequencing depth as roughly uniform.

This clone was found once. Its antigen is currently unknown. The TCR originated in a woman between 40 and 50 years old in good health and CMV-seropositive. Sequenced material: PBMCs. The chain recombines TRBV19 with TRBJ2-2, with a possible D match to TRBD2 (7 bases). CDR3 amino acids: CASSRGGAGSPGELFF. The CDR3 DNA follows: TGTGCCAGTAGTAGGGGGGGGGCGGGTAGCCCCGGGGAGCTGTTTTTT. Full variable domain (missing parts from reference TRBV19 and TRBJ2-2): DGGITQSPKYLFRKEGQNVTLSCEQNLNHDAMYWYRQDPGQGLRLIYYSQIVNDFQKGDIAEGYSVSREKKESFPLTVTSAQKNPTAFYLCASSRGGAGSPGELFFGEGSRLTVL.